This T cell receptor beta chain was sequenced in a study of T-cell reconstitution after alpha-beta-depleted transplantation in children. The CDR3 contains 12 residues. The V end was cut by 2 bases, the J end by 4 bases, with 6 bases between. Construction of the TCRbeta library involved unique molecular identifiers. TCRdb redid the calling of the PCR reads with MiXCR, one entry per CDR3 protein. There are approximately 83,000 distinct CDR3 sequences in the sample; more than 9% occur only once, and roughly 13% lies in the top ten. This clonotype was picked up many times. The chain recombines TRBV12-3 or TRBV12-4 with TRBJ2-7; no reliable D call. The sequence derives from a human donor who donated a stem cell graft to a child with inherited bone marrow failure. The starting material was PBMCs from the stem cell graft donor, obtained from the stem cell graft. The DNA of the CDR3 is TGTGCCAGCAGTTTAAATCGATACGAGCAGTACTTC. This codes for CASSLNRYEQYF.